These 18 T cell receptor beta chains share one sample of origin, sequenced in a study of T cell repertoires in aging, cancer and after chemotherapy. Multiplex touch-down PCR with TRB-A/B primers amplified rearranged V-D-J TRB sequences. Each CDR3 protein is one row after TCRdb ran MiXCR on the multiplex PCR reads. The sample holds 2,600 or so distinct CDR3 sequences; 45% to 60% are singletons and the top ten take 34%. Peripheral blood genomic DNA, not sorted cells or RNA, was the template. The sample comprised blood. Receptor source: a human donor with a blood cancer. The donor label of this sample is uncertain.

The chain carries TRBV18 and TRBJ1-1; D gene unclear. Germline assignment: CDR1 KGHSH and CDR2 LQKENI. This CDR3 spans 14 amino acids. The V and J ends lost 3 bases and 2 bases respectively, with 10 bases between them. The CDR3 loop is CASSPQPLNTEAFF. Written as DNA, the CDR3 is TGTGCCAGCTCACCTCAACCCCTTAACACTGAAGCTTTCTTT.

V is TRBV6-6 and J is TRBJ2-3; the match to TRBD2 covers 7 bases. The CDR3 spans 14 residues. V dropped 5 bases and J dropped 0; count of bases not matched to a gene: 2. Germline CDR1 is MNHNY and CDR2 is SVGAGI (reference sequence). The CDR3 sequence: CASSTGGSTDTQYF. The CDR3 DNA follows: TGTGCCAGCAGTACCGGGGGGAGCACAGATACGCAGTATTTT.

The V call is TRBV30, the J call TRBJ2-1; TRBD2 matches at 7 bases. Trimming at V came to 4 bases and at J to 4 bases, leaving 7 bases not matched to a gene. Looked up from germline, CDR1 is GTSNPN and CDR2 is SVGIG (reference sequence). The CDR3 extends over 14 amino acids. In nucleotides, the CDR3 is TGTGCCTGGACGTTGGCTAGCGGTTACAATGAGCAGTTCTTC. The encoded protein is CAWTLASGYNEQFF. The whole variable domain, remainder taken from reference TRBV30 and TRBJ2-1, is SQTIHQWPATLVQPVGSPLSLECTVEGTSNPNLYWYRQAAGRGLQLLFYSVGIGQISSEVPQNLSASRPQDRQFILSSKKLLLSDSGFYLCAWTLASGYNEQFFGPGTRLTVL.

This chain connects TRBV7-9 to TRBJ2-1; 7 bases fit TRBD2. This CDR3 has 13 residues. V was clipped by 9 bases and J by 2 bases; unmatched bases: 4. CDR1 is SEHNR, CDR2 FQNEAQ, per germline (reference sequence). DNA for the CDR3: TGTGCCAGTAGAGGGACTACCTACAATGAGCAGTTCTTC. Protein sequence: CASRGTTYNEQFF.

The CDR3, as DNA: TGTGCCATCCGCCCGTTGGACAACTATGTCCACTTT. As protein: CAIRPLDNYVHF. The J gene is TRBJ1-6, the V gene TRBV6-1, with TRBD1 as a possible D gene (5 bases). The V end lost 10 bases, the J end lost 17 bases, and 21 bases lay between the germline ends. The CDR3 consists of 12 residues. From germline, CDR1 is MNHNS and CDR2 SASEGT.

V and J are TRBV11-3 and TRBJ2-1; 9 nucleotides agree with TRBD1. J was trimmed by 9 bases and V by 6 bases; bases with no gene match: 15. The CDR3 is made up of 16 amino acids. Germline V CDR1 and CDR2: SGHNT, YENEEA. The CDR3 loop reads CASSRTGTGKFGEQFF. CDR3 in DNA: TGTGCCAGCAGTCGGACCGGGACAGGGAAGTTTGGTGAGCAGTTCTTC.

J is TRBJ2-1 and V is TRBV7-6, with 8 bases matching TRBD1. Germline V CDR1 and CDR2: SGHVS, FNYEAQ. CDR3 length equals 15 residues. J gave up 0 bases and V 3 bases, and 1 base lay outside the gene matches. The CDR3 DNA is TGTGCCAGCAGCTTGGGACAGGCCTCCTACAATGAGCAGTTCTTC. Amino acids: CASSLGQASYNEQFF.

This clonotype is classed as medium-sized. V is TRBV6-1 and J is TRBJ1-5; D not resolved. The CDR3 spans 15 residues. Deletions cut 7 bases from V and 1 base from J, with 14 bases between. Germline assignment: CDR1 MNHNS and CDR2 SASEGT. The CDR3 region has the DNA TGTGCCAGCACGGGGTCGGATCTCAGCAATCAGCCCCAGCATTTT. It is translated as CASTGSDLSNQPQHF.

The chain couples TRBV4-3 to TRBJ2-7; either TRBD1 or TRBD2 may fit D (5 bases each). Trimming left V 1 base short and J 6 bases short, with 13 bases between. The CDR3 consists of 14 residues. Germline V CDR1 and CDR2: LGHNA, YSLEER. CDR3 nucleotide sequence: TGCGCCAGCAGCCAAGTACCCCGTGGGGGCGAGCAGTACTTC. Amino acid sequence: CASSQVPRGGEQYF.

This clonotype came up a few times. This rearrangement joins TRBV5-4 to TRBJ1-2; a weak D match, TRBD1 (5 bases). The CDR3 length is 14 residues. Trimming removed 0 bases from V and 3 bases from J, with 9 bases in between. Germline values: CDR1 SGHNT, CDR2 YYREEE (reference sequence). CDR3 amino acids: CASSLGREYYGYTF. The CDR3 DNA follows: TGTGCCAGCAGCTTGGGCAGGGAGTACTATGGCTACACCTTC.

The V and J genes are TRBV6-5 and TRBJ1-1; unclear D gene. The germline V gene encodes CDR1 MNHEY and CDR2 SVGAGI. This CDR3 region has 15 residues. Trimming removed 0 bases from V and 4 bases from J, with 12 bases in between. The CDR3 DNA reads as TGTGCCAGCAGTTACTCGAGGTATGCGGGCACTGAAGCTTTCTTT. Protein product: CASSYSRYAGTEAFF.

The chain links TRBV11-3 to TRBJ2-2; TRBD2 matches at 9 bases. Germline V gene data show CDR1 as SGHNT and CDR2 as YENEEA. The CDR3 runs to 17 residues. The J segment lost 1 base and the V segment lost 4 bases, leaving 7 bases of the junction unmatched. The CDR3 is CASSSPLAGVNTGELFF. CDR3 bases: TGTGCCAGCAGCTCCCCGTTAGCGGGAGTGAACACCGGGGAGCTGTTTTTT. Filled out from reference TRBV11-3 and TRBJ2-2, the complete variable domain reads EAGVVQSPRYKIIEKKQPVAFWCNPISGHNTLYWYLQNLGQGPELLIRYENEEAVDDSQLPKDRFSAERLKGVDSTLKIQPAELGDSAVYLCASSSPLAGVNTGELFFGEGSRLTVL.

This clonotype was picked up a small number of times. This rearrangement joins TRBV7-6 to TRBJ2-3, with TRBD2 identical over 7 bases. The V gene end was trimmed by 4 bases and the J gene end by 2 bases; junction bases not matched to a gene: 15. The CDR3 runs 18 residues. Germline values: CDR1 SGHVS, CDR2 FNYEAQ. CDR3 amino acids: CASSSLRGERDPTDTQYF. As DNA, the CDR3 is TGTGCCAGCAGCTCCTTAAGAGGGGAGCGGGACCCCACAGATACGCAGTATTTT.

The chain carries TRBV20-1 and TRBJ2-3, with D tentatively TRBD2 (6 bases). V was trimmed by 6 bases and J by 0 bases, leaving 19 bases between them. In germline, CDR1 is DFQATT, CDR2 SNEGSKA (reference sequence). The CDR3 extends over 16 amino acids. The CDR3 region has the DNA TGCAGTGCCCAAAAAACAGCGGGTCCTAGCACAGATACGCAGTATTTT. Protein sequence: CSAQKTAGPSTDTQYF.

This clonotype was detected a few times. The genes are TRBV27 and TRBJ2-1, with a possible D match to TRBD2 (5 bases). The CDR3 is 12 residues long. V was pared by 3 bases and J by 9 bases, with 9 bases between. Per the germline V gene, CDR1 is MNHEY and CDR2 is SMNVEV (reference sequence). The CDR3 DNA reads as TGTGCCAGCAGTTTCCGGGGTGGTGAGCAGTTCTTC. Translated: CASSFRGGEQFF.

The chain is built from TRBV6-6 and TRBJ2-1, with TRBD1 matching over 9 bases. Germline V lookup: CDR1 MNHNY, CDR2 SVGAGI (reference sequence). V was clipped by 6 bases and J by 9 bases; unmatched bases: 15. The CDR3 loop spans 16 amino acids. The CDR3 protein is CASSRNYRGRGGEQFF. CDR3 DNA sequence: TGTGCCAGCAGCCGCAACTACAGGGGGCGGGGTGGTGAGCAGTTCTTC.

The chain links TRBV19 to TRBJ2-1, with 10 bases fitting TRBD2. CDR3 length equals 16 residues. CDR1 and CDR2 (germline): LNHDA, SQIVND (reference sequence). V was clipped by 4 bases and J by 2 bases; unmatched bases: 5. The CDR3 loop is CASSTLAGVTYNEQFF. In DNA, the CDR3 is TGTGCCAGTAGTACCCTAGCGGGAGTTACCTACAATGAGCAGTTCTTC.

CDR3 sequence: CASSKGLAEYNEQFF. CDR3 DNA sequence: TGTGCCAGTAGTAAGGGACTAGCGGAGTACAATGAGCAGTTCTTC. This chain joins TRBV19 and TRBJ2-1; 11 bases align to TRBD2. The CDR3 contains 15 residues. Looked up from germline, CDR1 is LNHDA and CDR2 is SQIVND (reference sequence). The J segment lost 4 bases and the V segment lost 4 bases, leaving 3 bases of the junction unmatched.